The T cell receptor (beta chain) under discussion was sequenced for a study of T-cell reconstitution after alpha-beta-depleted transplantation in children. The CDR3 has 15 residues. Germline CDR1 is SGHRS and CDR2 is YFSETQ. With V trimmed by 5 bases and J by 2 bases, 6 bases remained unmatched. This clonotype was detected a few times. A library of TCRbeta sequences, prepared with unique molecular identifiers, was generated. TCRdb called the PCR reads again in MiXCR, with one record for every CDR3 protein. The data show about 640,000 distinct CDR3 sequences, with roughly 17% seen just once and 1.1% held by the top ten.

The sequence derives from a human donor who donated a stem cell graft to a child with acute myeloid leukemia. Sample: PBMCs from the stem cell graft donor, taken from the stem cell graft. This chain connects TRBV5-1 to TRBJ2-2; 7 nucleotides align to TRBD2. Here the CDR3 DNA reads TGCGCCAGCAGTGCGGGGGACTTTAACACCGGGGAGCTGTTTTTT. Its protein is CASSAGDFNTGELFF.